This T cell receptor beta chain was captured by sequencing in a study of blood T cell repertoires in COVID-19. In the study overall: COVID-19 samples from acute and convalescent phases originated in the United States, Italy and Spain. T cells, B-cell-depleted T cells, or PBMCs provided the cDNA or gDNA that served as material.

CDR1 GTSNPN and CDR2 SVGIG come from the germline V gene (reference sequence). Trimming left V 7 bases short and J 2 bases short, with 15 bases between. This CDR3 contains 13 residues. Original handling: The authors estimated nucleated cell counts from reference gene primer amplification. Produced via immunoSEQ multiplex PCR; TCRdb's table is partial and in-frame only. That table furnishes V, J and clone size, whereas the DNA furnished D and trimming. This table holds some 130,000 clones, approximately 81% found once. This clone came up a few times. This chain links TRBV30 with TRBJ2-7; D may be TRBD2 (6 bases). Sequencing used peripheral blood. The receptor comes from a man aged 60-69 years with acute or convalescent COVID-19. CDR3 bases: TGTGCCTCTGCGGGAAAACAGACCTACGAGCAGTACTTC. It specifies CASAGKQTYEQYF.